This T cell receptor (beta chain) derives from a study of shared clonotypes between healthy human individuals. For this clone: Its matching antigen is unknown.

The trim removed 3 bases at V and 1 base at J, leaving 4 bases unmatched. This CDR3 comprises 15 residues. The germline V gene encodes CDR1 SGHRS and CDR2 YFSETQ. Study findings and constraints: Clonotype sharing levels among donors were expected to vary with sequencing depth.

Assay used: immunoSEQ multiplex PCR; TCRdb lists only in-frame clones, some missing. The sample has about a million clones, 65% to 80% seen once. This receptor was identified in a young man in good health. Sequenced: memory CD4+ T cells sorted from blood. As for subset: CD45RA-negative fraction. The chain combines TRBV5-1 with TRBJ2-3, with 8 nucleotides matching TRBD2. CDR3 in DNA: TGCGCCAGCAGCTCGACTAGCGTGGGCACAGATACGCAGTATTTT. Residues: CASSSTSVGTDTQYF.